Below, 26 T cell receptor beta chains from the same sample are listed, as sequenced in a study of a mutant IDH1 vaccine in newly diagnosed glioma. No antigen has been identified for these receptors. Sample time point: week 23, last vaccination. It was 300 ug of mutant IDH1 20-mer peptide that made up each vaccine dose, given with topical imiquimod. The data were produced by immunoSEQ multiplex PCR, yet TCRdb's version contains in-frame clones alone and is incomplete. In the table there are 70,000 to 90,000 clones, 75% to 85% of which are singletons. This sample comprised PBMCs, obtained from a glioma patient whose treatment included an IDH1 peptide vaccine. The receptors originated from a man younger than 40 with glioma. Some clones in this sample may be carry-over from other donors' samples.

This clone was observed once. The genes are TRBV18 and TRBJ1-6; D unresolved. The germline V and J ends were trimmed by 9 bases and 0 bases, with 21 bases remaining between them. Germline CDR1 and CDR2: KGHSH and LQKENI. CDR3 size: 18 residues. The CDR3 loop reads CASNDRGSFSSYNSPLHF. The CDR3 region has the DNA TGTGCCAGTAACGACCGAGGGAGCTTCAGCTCCTATAATTCACCCCTCCACTTT. Together with reference TRBV18 and TRBJ1-6, the CDR3 gives the full variable domain: NAGVMQNPRHLVRRRGQEARLRCSPMKGHSHVYWYRQLPEEGLKFMVYLQKENIIDESGMPKERFSAEFPKEGPSILRIQQVVRGDSAAYFCASNDRGSFSSYNSPLHFGNGTRLTVT.

The sample holds one count of this clone. V usage is TRBV19 and J usage is TRBJ1-1; D gene unclear. Germline values: CDR1 LNHDA, CDR2 SQIVND (reference sequence). This CDR3 is built from 14 residues. With 5 bases removed from V and 1 base from J, the gap between germline ends came to 11 bases. CDR3 residues: CASSLYLGNTEAFF. DNA of the CDR3: TGTGCCAGTAGTCTATACCTGGGGAACACTGAAGCTTTCTTT.

The chain uses TRBV4-3 and TRBJ1-3; a weak D match, TRBD1 (6 bases). The CDR3 is 15 amino acids. CDR1 and CDR2 from the germline V gene are LGHNA and YSLEER. With 2 bases removed from V and 2 bases from J, the gap between germline ends came to 10 bases. This chain's CDR3 is CASSQSWDTGNTIYF. CDR3 sequence (DNA): TGCGCCAGCAGCCAATCTTGGGACACTGGAAACACCATATATTTT.

This chain uses TRBV7-9 with TRBJ2-3, with 9 bases aligning to TRBD2. This CDR3 is built from 15 residues. CDR1 SEHNR and CDR2 FQNEAQ come from the germline V gene (reference sequence). With V trimmed by 6 bases and J by 2 bases, 6 bases remained unmatched. In DNA form, the CDR3 reads TGTGCCAGCAGGTCGGGACTAGCCATCACAGATACGCAGTATTTT. This translates into CASRSGLAITDTQYF. Drawing the rest from reference TRBV7-9 and TRBJ2-3, the complete variable domain is DTGVSQNPRHKITKRGQNVTFRCDPISEHNRLYWYRQTLGQGPEFLTYFQNEAQLEKSRLLSDRFSAERPKGSFSTLEIQRTEQGDSAMYLCASRSGLAITDTQYFGPGTRLTVL.

The chain carries TRBV15 and TRBJ2-3; D not resolved. This CDR3 is 13 amino acids long. Between the trimmed V and J ends, which lost 3 bases and 5 bases, there was a span of 9 bases. CDR1 is LNHNV, CDR2 YYDKDF, per germline (reference sequence). CDR3 loop: CATSSPPGDTQYF. The CDR3 DNA is TGTGCCACCAGCAGCCCACCGGGAGATACGCAGTATTTT.

The chain couples TRBV6-5 to TRBJ2-3; perhaps TRBD2 as D (5 bases). Trimming removed 5 bases at V and 3 bases at J, with 9 bases between. The CDR3 totals 13 residues. In germline, CDR1 is MNHEY, CDR2 SVGAGI. The CDR3 DNA reads TGTGCCAGCAGTCGGAGGCCAACAGATACGCAGTATTTT. Residues: CASSRRPTDTQYF.

The genes are TRBV7-2 and TRBJ2-1; TRBD2 matches 8 bases. The CDR3 totals 14 residues. Germline V CDR1 and CDR2: SGHTA, FQGNSA. With V trimmed by 3 bases and J by 9 bases, 7 bases remained unmatched. The CDR3 DNA is TGTGCCAGCAGCTTGACCGGGGGGGCCGGTGAGCAGTTCTTC. Translation: CASSLTGGAGEQFF.

The chain recombines TRBV9 with TRBJ1-3; no reliable D call. The ends were cut back, 0 bases at V and 8 bases at J, with 6 bases in the middle. The CDR3 is 12 residues long. Germline V gene data show CDR1 as SGDLS and CDR2 as YYNGEE. CDR3 protein: CASSVEGDTIYF. CDR3 DNA: TGTGCCAGCAGCGTAGAGGGTGACACCATATATTTT. Drawing the rest from reference TRBV9 and TRBJ1-3, the complete variable domain is DSGVTQTPKHLITATGQRVTLRCSPRSGDLSVYWYQQSLDQGLQFLIQYYNGEERAKGNILERFSAQQFPDLHSELNLSSLELGDSALYFCASSVEGDTIYFGEGSWLTVV.

The chain joins TRBV9 to TRBJ2-6; perhaps TRBD2 as D (7 bases). Per germline, CDR1 SGDLS and CDR2 YYNGEE. The CDR3 has 16 residues. V lost 2 bases to trimming and J lost 3 bases, with 12 bases between them. The CDR3 coding sequence is TGTGCCAGCAGCGTCGGGGGGCGCATTGGGGCCAACGTCCTGACTTTC. It codes for CASSVGGRIGANVLTF.

This chain uses TRBV2 with TRBJ2-7; 7 bases are shared with TRBD2. CDR1 and CDR2 from the germline V gene are SNHLY and FYNNEI. The V segment lost 2 bases and the J segment 6 bases; nucleotides outside the gene matches: 10. There are 15 residues in the CDR3. CDR3 residues: CASSEFRGEGGEQYF. CDR3 DNA: TGTGCCAGCAGTGAATTTCGGGGGGAAGGAGGCGAGCAGTACTTC.

The rearrangement uses TRBV7-6 and TRBJ2-3; 9 positions match TRBD2. The J segment lost 6 bases and the V segment lost 5 bases, leaving 6 bases of the junction unmatched. The CDR3 runs to 14 residues. Germline values: CDR1 SGHVS, CDR2 FNYEAQ. CDR3 residues: CASSRGGARDTQYF. CDR3 nucleotides: TGTGCCAGCAGCCGCGGGGGGGCCAGGGATACGCAGTATTTT.

The J gene is TRBJ2-1, the V gene TRBV30; no clear D. V was pared by 2 bases and J by 5 bases, with 13 bases between. The CDR3 covers 14 residues. Germline V gene data show CDR1 as GTSNPN and CDR2 as SVGIG (reference sequence). The CDR3 DNA reads as TGTGCCTGGAGTTCCCGGCTAGGTCACAATGAGCAGTTCTTC. Encoded protein: CAWSSRLGHNEQFF.

Many counts were recorded for this clone. This chain links TRBV6-1 with TRBJ1-5; D is undetermined. V was shortened by 2 bases and J by 4 bases, with 0 bases between the two germline ends. This CDR3 has 11 residues. Germline V gene sequence: CDR1 MNHNS, CDR2 SASEGT. The CDR3 sequence: CASSENQPQHF. CDR3 sequence (DNA): TGTGCCAGCAGTGAAAATCAGCCCCAGCATTTT.

The V gene is TRBV28, the J gene TRBJ1-2; D gene ambiguous. Trimming shortened V by 8 bases and J by 4 bases, and 17 bases separated the two germline ends. The CDR3 runs to 14 residues. In germline, CDR1 is MDHEN, CDR2 SYDVKM. The CDR3 nucleotides are TGTGCCAGCCGAGCGGGAGATCTGTTCTATGGCTACACCTTC. Protein: CASRAGDLFYGYTF.

This sequence joins TRBV10-1 and TRBJ2-7; maybe TRBD1 (6 bases). The germline CDR1 and CDR2 sequences are WNHNN and SYGVQD (reference sequence). V was shortened by 3 bases and J by 0 bases, with 12 bases between the two germline ends. This CDR3 contains 15 residues. The CDR3 loop reads CASSEYAGDSYEQYF. CDR3 DNA: TGCGCCAGCAGTGAATATGCAGGGGACTCCTACGAGCAGTACTTC.

The chain is built from TRBV4-2 and TRBJ2-7; unclear D gene. From germline, CDR1 is LGHNA and CDR2 YNFKEQ. The CDR3 loop spans 13 amino acids. The V and J ends lost 0 bases and 7 bases respectively, with 10 bases between them. In DNA form, the CDR3 reads TGTGCCAGCAGCCAAGATTCGGCGAGGGAGCAGTACTTC. Translation gives CASSQDSAREQYF.

The rearrangement links TRBV29-1 to TRBJ1-2; no firm D call. Trimming stripped 6 bases from V and 7 bases from J, with 15 bases between. The CDR3 totals 12 residues. CDR1 and CDR2 from the germline V gene are SQVTM and ANQGSEA. The CDR3 sequence: CSVRTSAGGYTF. The CDR3, as DNA: TGCAGCGTCCGGACCTCAGCCGGTGGCTACACCTTC.

V is TRBV6-5 and J is TRBJ1-2; a possible D gene is TRBD1 (5 bases). Per germline, CDR1 MNHEY and CDR2 SVGAGI. Trimming took off 5 bases at V and 3 bases at J, with 13 bases between the two ends. The CDR3 covers 14 residues. CDR3 in DNA: TGTGCCAGCAGTCACATACAGGAGTACTATGGCTACACCTTC. Protein: CASSHIQEYYGYTF.

V usage is TRBV7-8 and J usage is TRBJ2-2; D ambiguous. The CDR3 totals 14 residues. Trimming removed 2 bases from V and 0 bases from J, with 4 bases in between. Germline V gene data show CDR1 as SGHVS and CDR2 as FQNEAQ. The CDR3 loop is CASSLLANTGELFF. The CDR3 bases are TGTGCCAGCAGCTTATTAGCGAACACCGGGGAGCTGTTTTTT.

The rearrangement uses TRBV28 and TRBJ2-7; the D gene is possibly TRBD1 (6 bases). Germline CDR1 is MDHEN and CDR2 is SYDVKM. Deletions cut 7 bases from V and 5 bases from J, with 33 bases between. The CDR3 is made up of 19 amino acids. The CDR3 coding sequence is TGTGCCAGCACCTGGGGGTGGGCGACAGGTGCAGGGTCCGGGGACGAGCAGTACTTC. It specifies CASTWGWATGAGSGDEQYF.

The CDR3 loop reads CASRRTGNGRETQYF. The CDR3 region has the DNA TGTGCCAGCAGGCGGACAGGGAACGGCAGAGAGACCCAGTACTTC. The chain has TRBV2 and TRBJ2-5, with TRBD1 identical over 8 bases. There are 15 residues in the CDR3. V was pared by 6 bases and J by 4 bases, with 10 bases of the junction left unmatched. Germline CDR1 SNHLY, CDR2 FYNNEI.

The rearrangement links TRBV5-8 to TRBJ2-2, with TRBD1 as a possible D gene (7 bases). The CDR3 sequence is 16 residues long. Germline V gene data show CDR1 as SGHTS and CDR2 as YDEGEE. Trimming left V 4 bases short and J 0 bases short, with 13 bases between. CDR3 sequence: CASSHLRGANTGELFF. The CDR3 DNA follows: TGTGCCAGCAGCCACCTCAGGGGGGCGAACACCGGGGAGCTGTTTTTT.

This clone was detected only a few times. The CDR3 DNA sequence: TGTGCCAGCAGTTACTCAGGAGGGGAAGCTTTCTTT. Residues: CASSYSGGEAFF. This chain connects TRBV6-5 to TRBJ1-1; no reliable D call. Germline V CDR1 and CDR2: MNHEY, SVGAGI. CDR3 size: 12 residues. V lost 0 bases, J lost 8 bases, and 7 bases lay in between.

The chain couples TRBV15 to TRBJ2-5; 10 nucleotides line up with TRBD2. The CDR3 loop spans 15 amino acids. Germline V gene sequence: CDR1 LNHNV, CDR2 YYDKDF (reference sequence). Germline trimming cut 2 bases from V and 4 bases from J; bases unmatched to any gene: 4. The CDR3 DNA reads as TGTGCCACCAGCAGACAGAAGCGGGGGGGAGAGACCCAGTACTTC. This encodes CATSRQKRGGETQYF.

This clone was seen a single time. This chain links TRBV5-1 with TRBJ2-1; maybe TRBD1 (6 bases). The CDR3 spans 15 residues. Between the trimmed V and J ends, which lost 2 bases and 4 bases, there was a span of 13 bases. The germline CDR1 and CDR2 sequences are SGHRS and YFSETQ. The CDR3 protein is CASSFPLGGYNEQFF. CDR3 bases: TGCGCCAGCAGCTTCCCGCTAGGGGGATACAATGAGCAGTTCTTC. The full variable domain, completed using reference TRBV5-1 and TRBJ2-1, is KAGVTQTPRYLIKTRGQQVTLSCSPISGHRSVSWYQQTPGQGLQFLFEYFSETQRNKGNFPGRFSGRQFSNSRSEMNVSTLELGDSALYLCASSFPLGGYNEQFFGPGTRLTVL.

V and J are TRBV18 and TRBJ2-1, with 7 positions matching TRBD1. Germline lookup yields CDR1 KGHSH and CDR2 LQKENI. V lost 5 bases, J lost 5 bases, and 6 bases stayed unmatched. The CDR3 runs 14 residues. The CDR3 region is CASSTGQSDNEQFF. The CDR3 region has the DNA TGTGCCAGCTCAACGGGACAGTCAGACAATGAGCAGTTCTTC.